This is a list of T cell receptor beta chains from one sample in a study of beta chain features in type 1 diabetes. Sequencing used immunoSEQ multiplex PCR; TCRdb keeps in-frame clones, though not all of them. The sample includes 300,000 to 350,000 clones, less than 15% seen only once; the top ten take nearly 0.015%. Sequenced input: naive CD4+ T cells from blood. The receptor source for this set is a woman younger than 30 with type 1 diabetes. Each CDR3 is given with its conserved first and last residue. D genes are given only for firm matches.

v_call d_call cdr3_aa
TRBV2 TRBD2 CASKERELETQYF
TRBV5-1 . CASSLARSAPPLASTDTQYF
TRBV7-9 . CASSLTGITDTQYF
TRBV7-2 . CASSFLASTDTQYF
TRBV29-1 . CSAVGQAPDTGELFF
TRBV19 . CASEGVSSYNEQFF
TRBV19 . CASSLRGTEAFF
TRBV20-1 . CSASVGAEQFF
TRBV5-4 . CASSLDGPYGYTF
TRBV19 . CASSIDGARGQPQHF
TRBV4-2 . CASSQVVGPQSYEQYF
TRBV5-1 . CASSLGGLNTGELFF
TRBV10-3 TRBD2 CAIRGLAGDQETQYF
TRBV5-1 TRBD2 CASSLGLAANNEQFF
TRBV2 TRBD2 CASRGAGGRNEQFF
TRBV5-4 TRBD2 CASSPGLAGAYEQYF
TRBV30 TRBD1 CAWSRWKGQGSNQPQHF
TRBV27 . CASRTGFEGYGYTF
TRBV5-1 TRBD2 CASNAKASGWGNEQFF
TRBV6-1 . CASNTRVPSYEQYF
TRBV29-1 . CSVEDLELPYTF
TRBV2 . CASSVRDFNQPQHF
TRBV19 TRBD1 CASSMQGADYGYTF
TRBV6-6 . CASSSGRSTEAFF
TRBV25-1 . CASSQGWAEAFF
TRBV7-9 . CASSLHPEAKNIQYF
TRBV6-5 TRBD1 CASSYFSTGGTEAFF
TRBV7-9 TRBD2 CASSAISGSWYNEQFF
TRBV5-6 TRBD1 CASSLKGQNIQYF
TRBV19 . CASSIMGGARTEAFF
TRBV7-2 TRBD2 CASSLGTSNEQFF
TRBV5-1 . CASSPTGGNEQFF
TRBV19 . CASSTPQETQYF
TRBV10-2 TRBD2 CASRNSGSPGELFF
TRBV7-3 . CASRDPGENTIYF
TRBV30 TRBD1 CAWRAPRGLPSGANVLTF
TRBV11-2 TRBD2 CASSLALAGGQPYEQFF
TRBV28 TRBD2 CASSLMSGIFTGTDTQYF
TRBV1 . CTSSQQVGLAGGVGYNEQFF
TRBV29-1 . CSVETRGRGDTQYF
TRBV6-5 . CASRRQDTEAFF
TRBV13 . CASSPTRDWGTDTQYF
TRBV7-2 . CASSRYRDTQYF
TRBV11-2 . CASSLDGGQANEQFF
TRBV9 . CASSVDGALYNEQFF
TRBV11-2 . CASSLGSGLSSYNEQFF
TRBV5-4 TRBD2 CASSLEGGRGEQYF
TRBV4-2 . CASSQGTNNEQFF
TRBV5-4 . CASSRYGRDRGFGEQFF
TRBV19 . CASNQGPDQPQHF
TRBV5-6 TRBD1 CASSLVGQSSYEQYF
TRBV18 TRBD2 CASSPQLAGGEQFF
TRBV5-1 . CASSPVRTDYGYTF
TRBV9 TRBD2 CASSVVPGGHEETQYF